Each of the 17 T cell receptor beta chains below was sequenced from the same sample in a study of radiotherapy plus CTLA-4 blockade in lung cancer. The assay was immunoSEQ multiplex PCR, and TCRdb's table has in-frame clones only and misses some. The data contain about 120,000 clones, about 83% of them singletons. The sequencing used peripheral blood, collected from a patient treated with radiotherapy plus ipilimumab. The receptors derive from a human donor with non-small cell lung cancer who had a partial response to radiotherapy plus ipilimumab.

Comment on this clone: The junction and the germline gene differ at one end; a read error may be behind it. The chain couples TRBV5-6 to TRBJ2-1, with 9 bases that match TRBD2. The CDR3 has 17 residues. Per germline, CDR1 SGHDT and CDR2 YYEEEE. The CDR3 protein is CASTLGGPSGNYNEQFF. The CDR3 nucleotides read TGTGCCAGCACCTTGGGGGGGCCTAGCGGGAACTACAATGAGCAGTTCTTC. Full variable domain (remainder filled in from reference TRBV5-6 and TRBJ2-1): DAGVTQSPTHLIKTRGQQVTLRCSPKSGHDTVSWYQQALGQGPQFIFQYYEEEERQRGNFPDRFSGHQFPNYSSELNVNALLLGDSALYLCASTLGGPSGNYNEQFFGPGTRLTVL.

The chain has TRBV28 and TRBJ1-2; 11 nucleotides line up with TRBD1. CDR1 is MDHEN, CDR2 SYDVKM, per germline. Trimming took 5 bases from V and 7 from J; bases not matched to a gene: 9. The CDR3 runs to 15 residues. Written as DNA, the CDR3 is TGTGCCAGCAGTCTAGGACAGGGGGCCTATAGTGGCTACACCTTC. Its protein is CASSLGQGAYSGYTF.

V is TRBV28 and J is TRBJ2-5; TRBD1 aligns across 9 bases. The last part of the DNA fits TRBJ2-7 better; the J call may be wrong. This CDR3 comprises 15 residues. Germline V gene lookup returns CDR1 MDHEN and CDR2 SYDVKM. Here the CDR3 reads CASRPRGTGPYEQYF. Here the CDR3 DNA reads TGTGCCAGCAGGCCGAGGGGGACAGGGCCCTACGAGCAGTACTTC.

This rearrangement joins TRBV28 to TRBJ1-5; the match to TRBD1 covers 10 bases. This CDR3 has 14 residues. The V and J ends lost 7 bases and 5 bases, in that order; junction bases with no gene match: 5. Germline V CDR1 and CDR2: MDHEN, SYDVKM. The CDR3 sequence: CASITGQGYQPQHF. The DNA for the CDR3 is TGTGCCAGCATAACGGGACAGGGGTATCAGCCCCAGCATTTT.

The chain employs TRBV10-3 and TRBJ2-1; 11 bases fit TRBD2. This CDR3 spans 13 amino acids. The germline V gene has CDR1 ENHRY and CDR2 SYGVKD. Losses at the gene ends were 10 bases for V and 5 bases for J; bases not matched to a gene: 4. The CDR3 region has the DNA TGTGCCAGCCAGGGACTAGCGGACAATGAGCAGTTCTTC. Protein product: CASQGLADNEQFF.

V gene TRBV7-2 combines with J gene TRBJ2-4; 7 nucleotides match TRBD1. The CDR3 length is 16 residues. Trimming cost V 2 bases and J 1 base; bases outside gene matches: 5. Germline-derived CDR1 and CDR2 are SGHTA and FQGNSA. The DNA for the CDR3 is TGTGCCAGCAGCTTACGACAGGGCCGGGCCAAAAACATTCAGTACTTC. Translating gives CASSLRQGRAKNIQYF.

This clone has a single count. CDR3: CASSQGGLANEQFF. Here the CDR3 DNA reads TGCGCCAGCAGCCAAGGCGGGCTAGCCAATGAGCAGTTCTTC. The gene calls are TRBV4-1 and TRBJ2-1; weak D call: TRBD2 (5 bases). Germline V gene lookup returns CDR1 MGHRA and CDR2 YSYEKL. V lost 1 base and J 6 bases, leaving 10 bases between the germline ends. The CDR3 contains 14 residues.

J is TRBJ1-5 and V is TRBV9; 7 nucleotides match TRBD1. Germline V lookup: CDR1 SGDLS, CDR2 YYNGEE. The trim removed 0 bases at V and 7 bases at J, leaving 7 bases unmatched. The CDR3 has 15 amino acids. DNA of the CDR3: TGTGCCAGCAGCGTAGGGACAGGACCAGGACAGCCCCAGCATTTT. Residues: CASSVGTGPGQPQHF.

This chain links TRBV7-6 with TRBJ2-5; possible D gene TRBD1, 5 bases. Trimming removed 2 bases at V and 1 base at J, with 8 bases between. CDR1 SGHVS and CDR2 FNYEAQ come from the germline V gene. This CDR3 has 14 residues. CDR3 sequence reads: CASSLLGAQETQYF. The CDR3 bases are TGTGCCAGCAGCTTACTAGGGGCCCAAGAGACCCAGTACTTC. The full variable domain, rest sourced from reference TRBV7-6 and TRBJ2-5, is GAGVSQSPRYKVTKRGQDVALRCDPISGHVSLYWYRQALGQGPEFLTYFNYEAQQDKSGLPNDRFSAERPEGSISTLTIQRTEQRDSAMYRCASSLLGAQETQYFGPGTRLLVL.

This clone occurred once. The chain is built from TRBV7-2 and TRBJ2-3, with TRBD2 identical over 9 bases. The CDR3 sequence is 14 residues long. Germline loops: CDR1 SGHTA, CDR2 FQGNSA. V was clipped by 3 bases and J by 2 bases; unmatched bases: 0. CDR3 sequence reads: CASSLGLATDTQYF. The CDR3 nucleotides read TGTGCCAGCAGCTTGGGACTAGCCACAGATACGCAGTATTTT.

The rearrangement joins TRBV7-9 to TRBJ1-2; possibly TRBD1 for D (5 bases). V gave up 8 bases and J gave up 4 bases, with 8 bases separating them. CDR1 is SEHNR and CDR2 is FQNEAQ in the germline V gene (reference sequence). The CDR3 has 11 residues. The CDR3 DNA follows: TGTGCCAGCGACAGCTTCTATGGCTACACCTTC. Protein product: CASDSFYGYTF.

This clone was observed once. The chain recombines TRBV5-4 with TRBJ2-3; tentative D call: TRBD2 (5 bases). This CDR3 contains 14 residues. Trimming took 6 bases from V and 3 from J, leaving 14 bases between them. Germline V gives CDR1 SGHNT, CDR2 YYREEE (reference sequence). The CDR3 here is CASMVDRGTDTQYF. The CDR3 DNA is TGTGCCAGCATGGTTGACCGCGGGACAGATACGCAGTATTTT.

The chain employs TRBV5-1 and TRBJ1-1, with D possibly being TRBD1 (5 bases). V shed 5 bases and J shed 1 base, with 12 bases lying between them. Germline V lookup: CDR1 SGHRS, CDR2 YFSETQ. The CDR3 runs to 14 residues. The CDR3 protein is CASRGGGRNTEAFF. The CDR3 DNA follows: TGCGCCAGCAGGGGGGGAGGCCGGAACACTGAAGCTTTCTTT.

The chain is built from TRBV16 and TRBJ2-3; possibly TRBD2 for D (6 bases). The length of the CDR3 is 14 residues. Germline CDR1 is KGHSY and CDR2 is FQNENV. Trimming left V 5 bases short and J 6 bases short, with 15 bases between. Here the CDR3 DNA reads TGTGCCAGCAGCAAGATTGCCGGGGGTGATACGCAGTATTTT. It yields the protein CASSKIAGGDTQYF.

CDR3 coding DNA: TGTGCCAGCAGCTTAAACAGGGTTAATACTGAAGCTTTCTTT. It specifies CASSLNRVNTEAFF. The J gene is TRBJ1-1, the V gene TRBV11-2; D possibly corresponds to TRBD1 (6 bases). The germline V gene encodes CDR1 SGHAT and CDR2 FQNNGV. The CDR3 covers 14 residues. Trimming took off 2 bases at V and 5 bases at J, with 12 bases between the two ends.

The chain combines TRBV11-2 with TRBJ2-7; 8 bases fit TRBD2. This CDR3 is 15 amino acids long. CDR1 SGHAT and CDR2 FQNNGV come from the germline V gene. The V segment lost 4 bases and the J segment 3 bases; nucleotides outside the gene matches: 8. The CDR3 coding sequence is TGTGCCAGCAGCTCGGCCGCGGGAGGAGGCTACGAGCAGTACTTC. This codes for CASSSAAGGGYEQYF.

This clone has a handful of counts. This rearrangement joins TRBV5-1 to TRBJ1-2, with TRBD1 matching 7 bases. V shed 3 bases, J shed 4 bases, and the junction held 15 bases outside the gene matches. Germline V lookup: CDR1 SGHRS, CDR2 YFSETQ. The CDR3 is 17 residues long. CDR3 DNA sequence: TGCGCCAGCAGCTGGGGATTTTCGGACAGGTCTACCTATGGCTACACCTTC. Translating gives CASSWGFSDRSTYGYTF.